Reported below is one TCR beta chain. The antigen remains undetermined. CDR1 and CDR2 (germline): SGHAT, FQNNGV. The J segment lost 8 bases and the V segment lost 4 bases, leaving 12 bases of the junction unmatched. The CDR3 has 17 amino acids. The sample comes from a study of T cell responses to AZD1222 COVID-19 vaccine. Findings and caveats of the study: The donor cohort was predominantly white British with a female majority, and clonal diversity may have been underestimated.

Generated by immunoSEQ multiplex PCR, the TCRdb table keeps only in-frame clones and is missing some. The data show 130,000 to 150,000 clones, approximately 85% seen once. The sample was peripheral blood, taken on day 0 of MenACWY control vaccination. The chain recombines TRBV11-2 with TRBJ2-1; 12 bases line up with TRBD2. This receptor was identified in an adult in good health. The CDR3 is CASSSHRLAGARDEQFF. In nucleotides, the CDR3 is TGTGCCAGCAGCTCCCACCGACTAGCGGGGGCTCGGGATGAGCAGTTCTTC.